This T cell receptor (beta chain) came from a study of T cell responses to AZD1222 COVID-19 vaccine. The germline V gene has CDR1 SQVTM and CDR2 ANQGSEA. The trim removed 3 bases at V and 7 bases at J, leaving 4 bases unmatched. The CDR3 runs 13 residues. Repertoires were generated with immunoSEQ multiplex PCR, while TCRdb's copy carries only in-frame clones and drops some. The profile covers roughly 120,000 clones, with roughly nine tenths appearing a single time and 4.2% taken by the ten largest. This clonotype was sampled from an adult in good health. The sequences come from peripheral blood, collected on day 0 of AZD1222 vaccination. The chain has TRBV29-1 and TRBJ2-1, with 9 bases that match TRBD1. The CDR3 DNA follows: TGCAGCGTTGACTGGGACAGGGTAAATGAGCAGTTCTTC. Encoded protein: CSVDWDRVNEQFF.